Reported below is one T cell receptor beta chain. V shed 3 bases, J shed 0 bases, and the junction held 5 bases outside the gene matches. Germline CDR1 reads SGHRS; CDR2 reads YFSETQ. The CDR3 runs to 16 residues. These data belong to a study of T cell changes during pregnancy in multiple sclerosis. The repertoire was sequenced with immunoSEQ multiplex PCR; TCRdb's copy has only in-frame clones and lacks some. The table lists tens of thousands of clones, just under 95% of them singletons. The sequence was collected from a female donor with multiple sclerosis, enrolled in a pregnancy study. Material: peripheral blood, obtained in the second trimester of pregnancy. This chain joins TRBV5-1 and TRBJ2-2; TRBD2 aligns across 7 bases. This CDR3 is CASSWGGTANTGELFF. In nucleotides, the CDR3 is TGCGCCAGCAGCTGGGGAGGGACGGCGAACACCGGGGAGCTGTTTTTT. Together with reference TRBV5-1 and TRBJ2-2, the CDR3 gives the full variable domain: KAGVTQTPRYLIKTRGQQVTLSCSPISGHRSVSWYQQTPGQGLQFLFEYFSETQRNKGNFPGRFSGRQFSNSRSEMNVSTLELGDSALYLCASSWGGTANTGELFFGEGSRLTVL.